One and the same sample provided the 19 T cell receptor beta chains below, sequenced in a study of beta chain features in type 1 diabetes (dated by TCRdb to the late 2010s). Overall results and qualifications from the work: In all four CD4+ subsets, TCRB CDR3 length was moderately but significantly shorter in type 1 diabetes patients.

Receptors were amplified or captured by the immunoSEQ multiplex PCR assay. The entire isolated RNA was reverse transcribed using the High Capacity cDNA Reverse Transcription Kit, and thus expressed TCRB transcripts were sequenced. TCRdb holds this immuneACCESS table with in-frame rearrangements only. Some clones are missing; in checked studies, unresolved V genes explain under half, and the rest has no known cause. The sample table records 250,000 to 300,000 clones; over 11% of these occur just once. Roughly 0.018% of the sample lies in the top ten. Their antigen targets remain unknown. Sequenced input: naive CD4+ T cells from blood. The cell subset or site label, as the study defines it: true naive CD4+ T cells. The source of these receptors is a man aged 25 to 40 with type 1 diabetes.

In this sample, this clone turned up a few times. The rearrangement uses TRBV6-6 and TRBJ2-5; D gene uncertain. Germline loops: CDR1 MNHNY, CDR2 SVGAGI (reference sequence). The CDR3 spans 13 residues. V dropped 2 bases and J dropped 3 bases, with 7 bases sitting between them. The CDR3 region has the DNA TGTGCCAGCAGTTACCCCGGAGAAGAGACCCAGTACTTC. This gives the protein CASSYPGEETQYF.

This clone was observed a few times. This chain links TRBV9 with TRBJ1-5, with 9 positions matching TRBD1. CDR1 is SGDLS and CDR2 is YYNGEE in the germline V gene. The trim removed 4 bases at V and 5 bases at J, leaving 7 bases unmatched. This CDR3 comprises 15 residues. CDR3 sequence reads: CASSPHRGRDQPQHF. The CDR3 nucleotides are TGTGCCAGCAGCCCTCACAGGGGGCGCGATCAGCCCCAGCATTTT.

The CDR3 protein is CASSPIDRGYGYTF. The CDR3 DNA reads as TGTGCCAGCTCACCTATTGACCGAGGCTATGGCTACACCTTC. The chain recombines TRBV18 with TRBJ1-2; D is undetermined. This CDR3 has 14 amino acids. Germline V gives CDR1 KGHSH, CDR2 LQKENI. Trimming left V 3 bases short and J 4 bases short, with 12 bases between.

Here the CDR3 DNA reads TGTGCCAGCGGAACGACAGGGGTGGGTCAGCCCCAGCATTTT. Encoded protein: CASGTTGVGQPQHF. V usage is TRBV4-2 and J usage is TRBJ1-5; 8 bases line up with TRBD1. The germline gives CDR1 LGHNA, CDR2 YNFKEQ. J gave up 6 bases and V 8 bases, and 9 bases lay outside the gene matches. CDR3 length: 14 amino acids.

A remark on this clone: The junction does not match germline at one end; this may be a read error. The rearrangement joins TRBV9 to TRBJ1-2; 7 nucleotides line up with TRBD1. This CDR3 region has 12 residues. Germline V CDR1 and CDR2: SGDLS, YYNGEE. CDR3 protein: CASSTRTGPRSF. For the CDR3, the DNA is TGTGCCAGCAGCACACGGACAGGCCCTAGGTCCTTC. Full variable domain (missing parts from reference TRBV9 and TRBJ1-2): DSGVTQTPKHLITATGQRVTLRCSPRSGDLSVYWYQQSLDQGLQFLIQYYNGEERAKGNILERFSAQQFPDLHSELNLSSLELGDSALYFCASSTRTGPRSFGSGTRLTVV.

Notes on this clone: A read error may account for a junction end that differs from germline. V and J are TRBV7-7 and TRBJ2-3; tentatively, D is TRBD1 (6 bases). This CDR3 has 14 residues. Germline V gives CDR1 SSHAT, CDR2 FNYEAQ (reference sequence). The chain's CDR3 is CASSLGQTADTQYF. CDR3 coding DNA: TGTGCTAGCAGCTTAGGACAGACAGCAGATACGCAGTATTTT.

The CDR3 reads CASSQDTSGRTDTQYF. The CDR3 DNA sequence: TGCGCCAGCAGCCAAGATACCAGCGGGAGAACAGATACGCAGTATTTT. The chain couples TRBV4-3 to TRBJ2-3; 8 bases fit TRBD2. Germline lookup yields CDR1 LGHNA and CDR2 YSLEER. Losses at the gene ends were 0 bases for V and 3 bases for J; bases not matched to a gene: 5. The CDR3 is 16 amino acids.

In its sample, this clone was seen a few times. The chain combines TRBV11-1 with TRBJ2-1; D is possibly TRBD1 (6 bases). V was shortened by 1 base and J by 15 bases, with 16 bases between the two germline ends. Germline V lookup: CDR1 SGHAT, CDR2 FQDESV (reference sequence). The CDR3 length is 13 residues. CDR3 coding DNA: TGTGCCAGCAGCTTAGGGTTCCTCCAGGGGCCGTTCTTC. Amino acids: CASSLGFLQGPFF.

The rearrangement links TRBV11-1 to TRBJ1-1; D may be TRBD1 (5 bases). CDR3 length: 14 residues. Looked up from germline, CDR1 is SGHAT and CDR2 is FQDESV (reference sequence). Trimming took off 0 bases at V and 5 bases at J, with 10 bases between the two ends. The CDR3 loop is CASSLATGGTEAFF. In nucleotides, the CDR3 is TGTGCCAGCAGCTTAGCGACGGGGGGAACTGAAGCTTTCTTT.

V and J are TRBV27 and TRBJ2-7, with 9 bases lining up with TRBD2. Germline values: CDR1 MNHEY, CDR2 SMNVEV (reference sequence). V trimming: 5 bases; J trimming: 4 bases; junction bases outside the gene matches: 6. The length of the CDR3 is 14 residues. In nucleotides, the CDR3 is TGTGCCAGCAGTGCGCTAGCGGGGCTATACGAGCAGTACTTC. This sequence encodes CASSALAGLYEQYF.

CDR3 protein: CASSYLAGGTDTQYF. CDR3 sequence (DNA): TGCGCCAGCAGTTACCTCGCGGGCGGCACAGATACGCAGTATTTT. J is TRBJ2-3 and V is TRBV5-1, with TRBD2 as a possible D gene (5 bases). The V end was cut by 5 bases, the J end by 1 base, with 14 bases between. Germline V gene lookup returns CDR1 SGHRS and CDR2 YFSETQ. This CDR3 spans 15 amino acids.

CDR3 region: CASSSLAGEDTQYF. The CDR3 DNA is TGCGCCAGCAGCTCCTTAGCGGGAGAAGATACGCAGTATTTT. The V and J genes are TRBV5-1 and TRBJ2-3, with 9 bases fitting TRBD2. The germline gives CDR1 SGHRS, CDR2 YFSETQ. This CDR3 region has 14 residues. Trimming took 3 bases from V and 5 from J; bases not matched to a gene: 4.

CDR3 in DNA: TGTGCCAGCAGCCAAGATTCCATACGGGAGCAGTACTTC. Its translation is CASSQDSIREQYF. The J gene is TRBJ2-7, the V gene TRBV4-2; D gene ambiguous. CDR1 and CDR2 (germline): LGHNA, YNFKEQ. This CDR3 region has 13 residues. The V end was cut by 0 bases, the J end by 7 bases, with 10 bases between.

There are a few counts of this clone. The chain employs TRBV4-1 and TRBJ2-7; 9 positions agree with TRBD1. V was pared by 2 bases and J by 2 bases, with 10 bases of the junction left unmatched. Germline CDR1 and CDR2: MGHRA and YSYEKL. CDR3 length equals 17 residues. DNA for the CDR3: TGCGCCAGCAGCCAACCACCGCCGGGACAGGGCACCTACGAGCAGTACTTC. It yields the protein CASSQPPPGQGTYEQYF.

The rearrangement uses TRBV7-9 and TRBJ2-4; a possible D gene is TRBD2 (6 bases). Trimming removed 5 bases at V and 10 bases at J, with 18 bases between. CDR3 length: 14 amino acids. Germline assignment: CDR1 SEHNR and CDR2 FQNEAQ (reference sequence). The CDR3 DNA is TGTGCCAGCAGCCTCGGCCGGGAGCGCAGGATTCAGTACTTC. Its translation is CASSLGRERRIQYF.

This clone was detected only a few times. The rearrangement joins TRBV4-3 to TRBJ1-2; 9 nucleotides align to TRBD1. With V trimmed by 0 bases and J by 5 bases, 7 bases remained unmatched. The CDR3 loop spans 16 amino acids. The germline gives CDR1 LGHNA, CDR2 YSLEER. In DNA, the CDR3 is TGCGCCAGCAGCCAAGAGGCGGACAGGGGTCGATATGGCTACACCTTC. Protein: CASSQEADRGRYGYTF.

This chain links TRBV28 with TRBJ2-7, with TRBD1 matching over 9 bases. Trimming took 4 bases from V and 5 from J; bases not matched to a gene: 12. The CDR3 is made up of 16 amino acids. Germline V gene lookup returns CDR1 MDHEN and CDR2 SYDVKM. CDR3 sequence: CASSSSGTGYSDEQYF. DNA for the CDR3: TGTGCCAGCAGTTCCTCCGGGACAGGGTACAGTGACGAGCAGTACTTC. Combining the CDR3 with reference TRBV28 and TRBJ2-7 gives the whole variable domain DVKVTQSSRYLVKRTGEKVFLECVQDMDHENMFWYRQDPGLGLRLIYFSYDVKMKEKGDIPEGYSVSREKKERFSLILESASTNQTSMYLCASSSSGTGYSDEQYFGPGTRLTVT.

This clone turned up a few times. The rearrangement uses TRBV4-1 and TRBJ2-7, with 8 bases aligning to TRBD2. This CDR3 has 16 residues. V lost 0 bases and J lost 2; bases outside the gene matches: 6. CDR1 is MGHRA, CDR2 YSYEKL, per germline. The chain's CDR3 is CASSQERAGGTYEQYF. The CDR3 nucleotides are TGCGCCAGCAGCCAAGAAAGGGCGGGAGGTACCTACGAGCAGTACTTC.

This clone has more than one count but fewer than ten. The V gene is TRBV28, the J gene TRBJ2-7, with D perhaps TRBD2 (5 bases). V lost 1 base and J 6 bases, leaving 16 bases between the germline ends. The germline V gene has CDR1 MDHEN and CDR2 SYDVKM. The CDR3 is made up of 15 amino acids. The CDR3 DNA is TGTGCCAGCAGTTTATCGGCAGGACTGGTCGGCGAGCAGTACTTC. Amino acid sequence: CASSLSAGLVGEQYF.